Reported below is one T cell receptor (beta chain). Only in-frame clones appear in the TCRdb table, and some are missing; sequencing was by immunoSEQ multiplex PCR. The table shows roughly 270,000 clones, with approximately 85% occurring only once. The data originate from a study of blood T cell repertoires in COVID-19. V was shortened by 6 bases and J by 5 bases, with 26 bases between the two germline ends. The germline V gene encodes CDR1 LNHDA and CDR2 SQIVND (reference sequence). The CDR3 runs to 18 residues. The receptor was derived from a man aged 50-59 years with active or convalescent COVID-19. This chain uses TRBV19 with TRBJ1-5; perhaps TRBD1 as D (6 bases). Sequencing used peripheral blood. For the CDR3, the DNA is TGTGCCAGTAGCCTGGCGGCCTGGGCAGGGACATCGTATCAGCCCCAGCATTTT. Its protein is CASSLAAWAGTSYQPQHF. Variable domain in full (rest from reference TRBV19 and TRBJ1-5): DGGITQSPKYLFRKEGQNVTLSCEQNLNHDAMYWYRQDPGQGLRLIYYSQIVNDFQKGDIAEGYSVSREKKESFPLTVTSAQKNPTAFYLCASSLAAWAGTSYQPQHFGDGTRLSIL.